The sequence of this TCR beta chain was determined in a study of T cell changes during pregnancy in multiple sclerosis. In germline, CDR1 is LNHDA, CDR2 SQIVND (reference sequence). This CDR3 is 15 amino acids long. The ends lost 10 bases at V and 0 bases at J; junction bases unmatched: 9. TCRdb's copy holds only in-frame clones and misses some; the assay was immunoSEQ multiplex PCR. The sample records some 25,000 clones, more than 70% being singletons. This sample comprised CD4+ T cells from peripheral blood mononuclear cells, obtained in the first trimester of pregnancy. V usage is TRBV19 and J usage is TRBJ2-1; 7 positions match TRBD2. This TCR came from a female donor in good health, enrolled as a control in a pregnancy study. This CDR3 is CATKLADSSYNEQFF. CDR3 in DNA: TGTGCCACTAAGCTAGCGGATAGCTCCTACAATGAGCAGTTCTTC.